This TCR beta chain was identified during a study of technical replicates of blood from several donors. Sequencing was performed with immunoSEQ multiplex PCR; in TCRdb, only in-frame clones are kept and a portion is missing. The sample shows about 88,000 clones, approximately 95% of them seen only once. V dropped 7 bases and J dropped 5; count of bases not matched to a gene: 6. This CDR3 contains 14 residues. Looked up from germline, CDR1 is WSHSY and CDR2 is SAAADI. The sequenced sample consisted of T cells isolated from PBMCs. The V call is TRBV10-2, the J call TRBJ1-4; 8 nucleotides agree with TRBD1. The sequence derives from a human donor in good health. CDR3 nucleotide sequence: TGCGCCAGCATTGGGACAGGAGCCAATGAAAAACTGTTTTTT. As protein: CASIGTGANEKLFF.